This T cell receptor beta chain was identified during a study of blood T cell repertoires in COVID-19. This clone was seen only once. The CDR3 contains 14 residues. Looked up from germline, CDR1 is MDHEN and CDR2 is SYDVKM. Data came from immunoSEQ multiplex PCR; TCRdb stores just in-frame clones and leaves some out. Counted here are over 200,000 clones, more than 90% occurring once; the ten biggest clones make up under 3%. The source is a person aged 18 to 35 with COVID-19, enrolled during active disease. The chain employs TRBV28 and TRBJ2-3, with 7 bases that match TRBD2. Sequenced input: peripheral blood. DNA of the CDR3: TGTGTCGCAAAGGGAGGGCGGAGCACAGATACGCAGTATTTT. It yields the protein CVAKGGRSTDTQYF.